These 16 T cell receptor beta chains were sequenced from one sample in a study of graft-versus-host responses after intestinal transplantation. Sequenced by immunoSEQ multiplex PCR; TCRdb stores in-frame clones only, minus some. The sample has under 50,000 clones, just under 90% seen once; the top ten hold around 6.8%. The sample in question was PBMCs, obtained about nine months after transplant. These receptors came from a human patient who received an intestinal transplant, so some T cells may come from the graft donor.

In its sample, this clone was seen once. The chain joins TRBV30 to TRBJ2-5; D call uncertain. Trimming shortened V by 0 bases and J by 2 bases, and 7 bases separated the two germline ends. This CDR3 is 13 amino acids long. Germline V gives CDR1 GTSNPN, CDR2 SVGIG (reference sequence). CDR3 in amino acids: CAWSVGTQETQYF. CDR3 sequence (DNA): TGTGCCTGGAGTGTAGGCACTCAAGAGACCCAGTACTTC.

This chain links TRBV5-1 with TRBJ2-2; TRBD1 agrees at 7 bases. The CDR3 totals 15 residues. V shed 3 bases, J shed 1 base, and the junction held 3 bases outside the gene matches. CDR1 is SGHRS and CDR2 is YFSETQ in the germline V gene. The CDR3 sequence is CASSSGQQNTGELFF. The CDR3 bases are TGCGCCAGCAGCTCGGGACAGCAGAACACCGGGGAGCTGTTTTTT. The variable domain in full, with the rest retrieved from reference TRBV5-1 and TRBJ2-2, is KAGVTQTPRYLIKTRGQQVTLSCSPISGHRSVSWYQQTPGQGLQFLFEYFSETQRNKGNFPGRFSGRQFSNSRSEMNVSTLELGDSALYLCASSSGQQNTGELFFGEGSRLTVL.

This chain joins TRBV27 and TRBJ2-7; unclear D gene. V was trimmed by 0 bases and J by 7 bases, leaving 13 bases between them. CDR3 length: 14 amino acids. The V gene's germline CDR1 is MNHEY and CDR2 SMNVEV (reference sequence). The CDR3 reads CASSLSNTFLEQYF. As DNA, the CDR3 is TGTGCCAGCAGTTTATCGAACACCTTTCTAGAGCAGTACTTC.

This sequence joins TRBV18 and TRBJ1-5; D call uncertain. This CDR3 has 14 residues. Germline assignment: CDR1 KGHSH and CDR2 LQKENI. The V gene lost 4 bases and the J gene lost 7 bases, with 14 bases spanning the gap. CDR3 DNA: TGTGCCAGCTCACAAGGCCGCGTAGACCAGCCCCAGCATTTT. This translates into CASSQGRVDQPQHF.

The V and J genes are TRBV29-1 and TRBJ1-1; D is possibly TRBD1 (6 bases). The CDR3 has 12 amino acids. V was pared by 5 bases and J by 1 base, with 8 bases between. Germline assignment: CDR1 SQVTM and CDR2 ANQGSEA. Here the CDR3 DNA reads TGCAGCGTTTACAGGGCGAACACTGAAGCTTTCTTT. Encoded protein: CSVYRANTEAFF.

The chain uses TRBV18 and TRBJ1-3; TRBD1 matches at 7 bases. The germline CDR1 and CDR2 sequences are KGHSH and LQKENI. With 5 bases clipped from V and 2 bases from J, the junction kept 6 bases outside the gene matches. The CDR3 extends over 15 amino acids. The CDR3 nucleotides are TGTGCCAGCTCATGGAAGGGGGCTACTGGAAACACCATATATTTT. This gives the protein CASSWKGATGNTIYF.

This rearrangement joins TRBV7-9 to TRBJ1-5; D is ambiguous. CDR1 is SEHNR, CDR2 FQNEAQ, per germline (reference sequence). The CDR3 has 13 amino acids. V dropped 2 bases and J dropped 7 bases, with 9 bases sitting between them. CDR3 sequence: CASSLSGPQPQHF. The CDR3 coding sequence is TGTGCCAGCAGCTTATCCGGGCCCCAGCCCCAGCATTTT.

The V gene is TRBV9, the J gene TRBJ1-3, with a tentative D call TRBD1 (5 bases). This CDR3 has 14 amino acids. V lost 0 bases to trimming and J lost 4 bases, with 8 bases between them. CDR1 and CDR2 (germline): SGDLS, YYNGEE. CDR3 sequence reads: CASSVDRLGNTIYF. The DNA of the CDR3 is TGTGCCAGCAGCGTAGACAGGCTCGGAAACACCATATATTTT.

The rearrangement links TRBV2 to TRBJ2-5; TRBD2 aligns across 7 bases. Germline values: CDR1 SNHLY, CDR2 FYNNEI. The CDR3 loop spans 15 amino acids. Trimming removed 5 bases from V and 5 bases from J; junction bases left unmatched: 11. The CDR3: CASSPPSGLSETQYF. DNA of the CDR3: TGTGCCAGCAGTCCGCCCTCGGGACTAAGCGAGACCCAGTACTTC.

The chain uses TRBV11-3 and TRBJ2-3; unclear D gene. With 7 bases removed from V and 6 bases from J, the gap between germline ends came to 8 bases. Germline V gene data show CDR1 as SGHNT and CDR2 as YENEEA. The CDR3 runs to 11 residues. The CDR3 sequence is CASTGVDTQYF. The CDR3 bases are TGTGCCAGCACTGGGGTTGATACGCAGTATTTT.

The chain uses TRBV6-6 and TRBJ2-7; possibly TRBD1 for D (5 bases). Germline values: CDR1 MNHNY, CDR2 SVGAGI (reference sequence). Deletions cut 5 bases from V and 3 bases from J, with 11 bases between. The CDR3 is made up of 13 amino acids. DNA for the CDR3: TGTGCCAGCAGTCAAGGGGTTCGCTACGAGCAGTACTTC. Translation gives CASSQGVRYEQYF.

The CDR3 bases are TGCAGCGTTAAGACAGGGAACACCGGGGAGCTGTTTTTT. It is translated as CSVKTGNTGELFF. The chain recombines TRBV29-1 with TRBJ2-2; tentatively, D is TRBD1 (6 bases). This CDR3 region has 13 residues. Germline values: CDR1 SQVTM, CDR2 ANQGSEA. Trimming removed 5 bases at V and 1 base at J, with 8 bases between.

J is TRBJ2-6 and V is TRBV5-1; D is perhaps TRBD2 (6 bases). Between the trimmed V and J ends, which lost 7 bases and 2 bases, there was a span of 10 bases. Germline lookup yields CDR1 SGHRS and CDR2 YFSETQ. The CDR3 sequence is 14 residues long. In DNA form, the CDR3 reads TGCGCCAGCGAGGGAGGCGCTGGGGCCAACGTCCTGACTTTC. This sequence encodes CASEGGAGANVLTF. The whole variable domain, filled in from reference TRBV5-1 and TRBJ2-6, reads KAGVTQTPRYLIKTRGQQVTLSCSPISGHRSVSWYQQTPGQGLQFLFEYFSETQRNKGNFPGRFSGRQFSNSRSEMNVSTLELGDSALYLCASEGGAGANVLTFGAGSRLTVL.

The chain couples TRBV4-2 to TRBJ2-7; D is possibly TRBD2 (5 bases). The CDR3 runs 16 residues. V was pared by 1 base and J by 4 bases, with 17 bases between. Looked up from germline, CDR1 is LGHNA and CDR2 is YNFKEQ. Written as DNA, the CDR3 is TGTGCCAGCAGCCAAGCTACACTCGGGGTGGAATACGAGCAGTACTTC. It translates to CASSQATLGVEYEQYF.

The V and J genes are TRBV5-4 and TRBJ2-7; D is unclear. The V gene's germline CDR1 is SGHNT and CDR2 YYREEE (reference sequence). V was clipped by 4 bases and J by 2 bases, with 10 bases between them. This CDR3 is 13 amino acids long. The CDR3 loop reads CASSPTDTYEQYF. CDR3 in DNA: TGTGCCAGCAGCCCTACTGATACCTACGAGCAGTACTTC.

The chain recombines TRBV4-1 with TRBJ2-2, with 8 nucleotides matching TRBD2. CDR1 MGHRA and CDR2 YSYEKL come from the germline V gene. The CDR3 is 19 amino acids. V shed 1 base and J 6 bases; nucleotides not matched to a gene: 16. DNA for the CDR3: TGCGCCAGCAGCCAAGCTTTGTCGGGGGGGCAAAAACACGCCGGGGAGCTGTTTTTT. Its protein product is CASSQALSGGQKHAGELFF.